Listed here are 8 T cell receptor beta chains from one sample, sequenced in a study of PD-1 blockade in classical Hodgkin lymphoma. After autologous stem cell transplantation all patients relapsed, and prior brentuximab vedotin exposure differed between cohorts. Clones were read by immunoSEQ multiplex PCR, and TCRdb kept only the in-frame ones, dropping some. Counted here are about 25,000 clones, approximately 80% occurring once; the ten biggest clones make up 6.5% to 7%. The specimen comprised peripheral blood mononuclear cells (PBMCs), sampled at baseline. These receptors originate from a human donor with classical Hodgkin lymphoma.

J is TRBJ1-1 and V is TRBV2, with 10 nucleotides matching TRBD1. CDR1 is SNHLY and CDR2 is FYNNEI in the germline V gene. CDR3 length equals 15 residues. Unmatched junction bases numbered 5, after V lost 6 bases and J lost 1 base. The CDR3 loop is CASRTGGAGNTEAFF. CDR3 nucleotides: TGTGCCAGCAGGACAGGGGGCGCCGGGAACACTGAAGCTTTCTTT.

The genes are TRBV10-3 and TRBJ2-1; TRBD2 aligns across 9 bases. The V segment lost 7 bases and the J segment 3 bases; nucleotides outside the gene matches: 10. Per the germline V gene, CDR1 is ENHRY and CDR2 is SYGVKD. This CDR3 is 16 amino acids long. The CDR3 DNA is TGTGCCATCAATCCGCAAAGCGGGGGGAACTACAATGAGCAGTTCTTC. Its protein is CAINPQSGGNYNEQFF.

The J gene is TRBJ2-1, the V gene TRBV7-6; unclear D gene. Germline CDR1 and CDR2: SGHVS and FNYEAQ. This CDR3 has 15 amino acids. V was cut by 5 bases and J by 0 bases, with 11 bases left in between. The chain's CDR3 is CASSRDAISYNEQFF. In DNA, the CDR3 is TGTGCCAGCAGCCGAGATGCCATCTCCTACAATGAGCAGTTCTTC. The variable domain in full, completed from reference TRBV7-6 and TRBJ2-1, reads GAGVSQSPRYKVTKRGQDVALRCDPISGHVSLYWYRQALGQGPEFLTYFNYEAQQDKSGLPNDRFSAERPEGSISTLTIQRTEQRDSAMYRCASSRDAISYNEQFFGPGTRLTVL.

V gene TRBV5-8 combines with J gene TRBJ1-1; tentative D call: TRBD1 (5 bases). V lost 5 bases, J lost 1 base, and 15 bases lay in between. The CDR3 runs to 15 residues. The germline V gene encodes CDR1 SGHTS and CDR2 YDEGEE. CDR3 in amino acids: CASSPWGGANTEAFF. The CDR3 DNA reads as TGTGCCAGCAGTCCATGGGGGGGAGCGAACACTGAAGCTTTCTTT. Supplemented by reference TRBV5-8 and TRBJ1-1, the full variable domain reads EAGVTQSPTHLIKTRGQQATLRCSPISGHTSVYWYQQALGLGLQFLLWYDEGEERNRGNFPPRFSGRQFPNYSSELNVNALELEDSALYLCASSPWGGANTEAFFGQGTRLTVV.

The chain has TRBV11-2 and TRBJ2-1; D may be TRBD1 (6 bases). There are 13 residues in the CDR3. Trimming pared 5 bases from V and 12 bases from J, leaving 17 bases between. Germline V CDR1 and CDR2: SGHAT, FQNNGV. CDR3 nucleotide sequence: TGTGCCAGCAGCCCCACAGGGCCCAAGGGGCAGTTCTTC. This gives the protein CASSPTGPKGQFF.

The rearrangement uses TRBV4-3 and TRBJ1-2; TRBD1 might be the D (5 bases). The germline V and J ends were trimmed by 0 bases and 7 bases, with 15 bases remaining between them. CDR1 and CDR2 from the germline V gene are LGHNA and YSLEER. This CDR3 has 15 residues. The CDR3: CASSQDLRGRGGYTF. For the CDR3, the DNA is TGCGCCAGCAGCCAAGATTTGCGGGGACGGGGTGGCTACACCTTC.

The chain couples TRBV7-9 to TRBJ1-2; D remains ambiguous. This CDR3 spans 14 amino acids. V was cut by 1 base and J by 1 base, with 7 bases left in between. Germline V gene data show CDR1 as SEHNR and CDR2 as FQNEAQ (reference sequence). The CDR3: CASSLVLDNYGYTF. The CDR3 DNA follows: TGTGCCAGCAGCTTAGTTCTGGATAACTATGGCTACACCTTC.

Only one count was recorded for this clone. CDR3 in DNA: TGTGCCAGCAGTCGGGGGCGAACCAACACTGAAGCTTTCTTT. Its protein product is CASSRGRTNTEAFF. This chain links TRBV27 with TRBJ1-1; the D gene is possibly TRBD1 (6 bases). Germline CDR1 reads MNHEY; CDR2 reads SMNVEV (reference sequence). This CDR3 has 14 amino acids. Trimming took 5 bases from V and 2 from J, leaving 12 bases between them.